The rows below give T cell receptor beta chains drawn from one sample of a study of T cell changes during pregnancy in multiple sclerosis. The data were produced by immunoSEQ multiplex PCR, yet TCRdb's version contains in-frame clones alone and is incomplete. The sample gives about 47,000 clones, around 90% of which show up once; roughly 2% is in the top ten. Sequences were derived from peripheral blood, sampled in the first trimester of pregnancy. The receptors derive from a female donor with multiple sclerosis, enrolled in a pregnancy study. Both conserved end residues are part of each CDR3. A D gene is named only where the DNA matches it firmly. Expanded clones get a size class; other rows say once, few or many, or leave the size out.

d_gene,abundance,j_gene,v_gene,CDR3nt,CDR3aa
NA,NA,TRBJ1-3,TRBV5-1,TGCGCCAGCAGCGAAGCCTCTGGAAACACCATATATTTT,CASSEASGNTIYF
TRBD2,NA,TRBJ2-1,TRBV5-5,TGTGCCAGCAGCTTGGAACAACTGCGGGGGTACGGCAATGAGCAGTTCTTC,CASSLEQLRGYGNEQFF
TRBD1,NA,TRBJ2-7,TRBV6-6,TGTGCCAGCAGTCCCACCCGGACAGGGCTCGAGCAGTACTTC,CASSPTRTGLEQYF
NA,NA,TRBJ2-7,TRBV7-9,TGTGCCAGCAGCTTTTCTGGGCAGCCAAACGAGCAGTACTTC,CASSFSGQPNEQYF
NA,NA,TRBJ1-1,TRBV13,TGTGCCAGCAGCTTTGACGGGGTCTTGAACACTGAAGCTTTCTTT,CASSFDGVLNTEAFF
NA,NA,TRBJ2-1,TRBV7-4,TGTGCCAGCAGCTCTCTCCCTAGCCGCACCCTTAATGAGCAGTTCTTC,CASSSLPSRTLNEQFF
NA,NA,TRBJ1-1,TRBV25-1,TGTGCCAGCAGTGAATGGGGCTTTTTGGACGGCCTGAACACTGAAGCTTTCTTT,CASSEWGFLDGLNTEAFF
TRBD1,NA,TRBJ2-7,TRBV11-2,TGTGCCAGCAGCCGCCGACAGGGTTTAATCTCGTTCTCCTACGAGCAGTACTTC,CASSRRQGLISFSYEQYF
NA,NA,TRBJ1-5,TRBV18,TGTGCCAGCTCACCTTCCGAGGAGGACCGCCCTGCGGTTTATAGCAATCAGCCCCAGCATTTT,CASSPSEEDRPAVYSNQPQHF
NA,NA,TRBJ2-5,TRBV5-1,TGCGCCAGCAGCTTGTCCAGGGCGGAGACCCAGTACTTC,CASSLSRAETQYF
TRBD1,NA,TRBJ2-2,TRBV7-9,TGTGCCAGCAGACAAGGGGACAGGGGTACCGGGGAGCTGTTTTTT,CASRQGDRGTGELFF
TRBD2,once,TRBJ2-7,TRBV7-3,TGTGCCAGCAGCTTAAGCGGGGGGGCCTCCTACGAGCAGTACTTC,CASSLSGGASYEQYF
TRBD1,NA,TRBJ2-5,TRBV30,TGTGCCTGGAGTGGATGGGACAGGGGAGAGACCCAGTACTTC,CAWSGWDRGETQYF
NA,once,TRBJ2-7,TRBV6-1,TGTGCCAGCAGTCAACAGTCGAACTACGAGCAGTACTTC,CASSQQSNYEQYF
TRBD2,NA,TRBJ2-5,TRBV7-7,TGTGCTAGCAGCTTAAGCGGGGGGCCTCAAGAGACCCAGTACTTC,CASSLSGGPQETQYF
NA,NA,TRBJ1-5,TRBV10-2,TGCGCCAGCAGTGGGCAGGGCCGATATCAGCCCCAGCATTTT,CASSGQGRYQPQHF
NA,once,TRBJ1-6,TRBV7-9,TGTGCCAGCAGCTTAGGAGGGAGCAGCGGGTATAATTCACCCCTCCACTTT,CASSLGGSSGYNSPLHF
NA,NA,TRBJ2-1,TRBV7-2,TGTGCCAGCAGCTTAGTAGTGAGGAGCAATGAGCAGTTCTTC,CASSLVVRSNEQFF
TRBD1,once,TRBJ1-2,TRBV19,TGTGCCAGTAGTTTCCGGGACAGGCTCTATGGCTACACCTTC,CASSFRDRLYGYTF
TRBD1,NA,TRBJ1-4,TRBV19,TGTGCCAGTAGTATGGGGTCGGGACAGGCTAATGAAAAACTGTTTTTT,CASSMGSGQANEKLFF
NA,NA,TRBJ1-2,TRBV14,TGTGCCAGCAGCCGGGGACAACGGCGTGGCTACACCTTC,CASSRGQRRGYTF
NA,NA,TRBJ2-7,TRBV5-8,TGTGCCAGCAGCTTGGCCGGGACGGGAGCCTACGAGCAGTACTTC,CASSLAGTGAYEQYF
TRBD2,once,TRBJ2-5,TRBV9,TGTGCCAGCAGCGCGGGACTAGCGGGGGGCTCCCAAGAGACCCAGTACTTC,CASSAGLAGGSQETQYF
TRBD2,NA,TRBJ2-7,TRBV2,TGTGCCAGCAGAGTAGCGGGGGGCCCTCCCATCTACGAGCAGTACTTC,CASRVAGGPPIYEQYF
TRBD1,once,TRBJ1-2,TRBV27,TGTGCCAGCAGACCCCAAGACAGGGTGGGGTATGGCTACACCTTC,CASRPQDRVGYGYTF
TRBD2,NA,TRBJ2-3,TRBV6-4,TGTGCCAGCAGTGACCAAGCGGGGGGGGCGGATACGCAGTATTTT,CASSDQAGGADTQYF
NA,NA,TRBJ1-3,TRBV4-3,TGCGCCAGCAGCCAAGATTCCTCCCTCTCTGGAAACACCATATATTTT,CASSQDSSLSGNTIYF
NA,NA,TRBJ2-5,TRBV4-1,TGCGCCAGCAGCCAAGAAGAGGCGCGGGAAGAGACCCAGTACTTC,CASSQEEAREETQYF
NA,NA,TRBJ1-2,TRBV5-1,TGCGCCAGCAGCTTGGGGGGGGTAACAAACTATGGCTACACCTTC,CASSLGGVTNYGYTF
TRBD2,NA,TRBJ2-7,TRBV28,TGTGCCGTTAAAAGGGGAGGGGCCTACGAGCAGTACTTC,CAVKRGGAYEQYF
TRBD1,NA,TRBJ1-5,TRBV19,TGTGCCAGTAGTCCGGGATACTCGGACAGGGGTAGCAATCAGCCCCAGCATTTT,CASSPGYSDRGSNQPQHF
NA,NA,TRBJ1-5,TRBV7-9,TGTGCCAGCAGCCCGGTAGCATTCAATCAGCCCCAGCATTTT,CASSPVAFNQPQHF
TRBD2,NA,TRBJ2-3,TRBV29-1,TGCAGCGGATCACTAGCGGGGGCACCAGATACGCAGTATTTT,CSGSLAGAPDTQYF
NA,NA,TRBJ1-4,TRBV10-3,TGTGCCATCAGTGAATCAGGTCAAGGCACGTCGGAAAAACTGTTTTTT,CAISESGQGTSEKLFF
NA,NA,TRBJ1-1,TRBV12-5,TGTGCTAGTGGTTTGGTACTAGGGCGGAACACTGAAGCTTTCTTT,CASGLVLGRNTEAFF
NA,once,TRBJ1-5,TRBV7-2,TGTGCCAGCAGCACGGCACAGGGAGTCGGGCCCCAGCATTTT,CASSTAQGVGPQHF
NA,NA,TRBJ2-7,TRBV10-3,TGTGCCATCAGTGAAGTCGAGGACGAGCAGTACTTC,CAISEVEDEQYF
TRBD1,NA,TRBJ2-1,TRBV7-3,TGTGCCAGCGGGGGACAGGGGGCCTCCAATGAGCAGTTCTTC,CASGGQGASNEQFF
NA,NA,TRBJ2-7,TRBV7-9,TGTGCCAGCAGCCCTTGGATGCCGACAAACTACGAGCAGTACTTC,CASSPWMPTNYEQYF
NA,NA,TRBJ2-7,TRBV6-1,TGTGCCAGCAGTGTTCACAGGGACTACGAGCAGTACTTC,CASSVHRDYEQYF
NA,NA,TRBJ1-2,TRBV4-3,TGCGCCAGCAGCCTGGACACCACTAACTATGGCTACACCTTC,CASSLDTTNYGYTF
NA,NA,TRBJ2-7,TRBV5-6,TGTGCCAGCAGCTTGTCCAGGGCCTACGAGCAGTACTTC,CASSLSRAYEQYF
TRBD1,NA,TRBJ1-5,TRBV7-2,TGTGCCAGCAGCGGACAGGGGGCCCAGCCCCAGCATTTT,CASSGQGAQPQHF
NA,NA,TRBJ2-1,TRBV6-4,TGTGCCAGCAGTGCATCTGGCGGGGGCCACAATGAGCAGTTCTTC,CASSASGGGHNEQFF
NA,NA,TRBJ1-2,TRBV27,TGTGCCAGCAGTTTTCGGGGGATAGGCTACACCTTC,CASSFRGIGYTF
TRBD1,NA,TRBJ2-5,TRBV10-3,TGTGCCATCAGGCGGACAGGGCCCGAGACCCAGTACTTC,CAIRRTGPETQYF
TRBD2,NA,TRBJ2-3,TRBV4-1,TGCGCCAGCAGCCAAGTGGGAGCGACTAGCGGCACAGATACGCAGTATTTT,CASSQVGATSGTDTQYF
NA,NA,TRBJ1-5,TRBV15,TGTGCCACCAGCAGTGCTCGGGAGGGGGGGCAGCCCCAGCATTTT,CATSSAREGGQPQHF
NA,NA,TRBJ1-4,TRBV18,TGTGCCAGCTCATCCCGCCAGTCTGAAAAACTGTTTTTT,CASSSRQSEKLFF
NA,NA,TRBJ2-6,TRBV6-6,TGTGCCAGCATCCAGGACTTTTCTGGGGCCAACGTCCTGACTTTC,CASIQDFSGANVLTF
NA,NA,TRBJ2-1,TRBV13,TGTGCCAGCAGCTCAGGTGACAGGAATGAGCAGTTCTTC,CASSSGDRNEQFF
NA,NA,TRBJ2-7,TRBV19,TGTGCCACCAAGAAAGATGGGGGGGCGAGCTCCTACGAGCAGTACTTC,CATKKDGGASSYEQYF
NA,NA,TRBJ2-5,TRBV9,TGTGCCAGCAGCGGTCAGGGGAATACTCAAGAGACCCAGTACTTC,CASSGQGNTQETQYF
TRBD1,NA,TRBJ1-2,TRBV19,TGTGCCAGTAGTAGTCCGGGACAGGGATCGTATGGCTACACCTTC,CASSSPGQGSYGYTF
NA,NA,TRBJ2-6,TRBV7-9,TGTGCCAGCAGCCCTCAGGGATCCGGGGCCAACGTCCTGACTTTC,CASSPQGSGANVLTF
NA,NA,TRBJ1-1,TRBV7-2,TGTGCCAGCAGCTTAGTGGGCCGGTTGAACACTGAAGCTTTCTTT,CASSLVGRLNTEAFF
TRBD1,NA,TRBJ1-2,TRBV7-8,TGTGCCAGCAGCTTAGGCAGGGGGGACTATGGCTACACCTTC,CASSLGRGDYGYTF
NA,NA,TRBJ2-1,TRBV7-9,TGTGCCAGCAGCTTAGGGCAGTTCTATGAGCAGTTCTTC,CASSLGQFYEQFF
TRBD2,NA,TRBJ2-5,TRBV2,TGTGCCAGCAGTGAAGGACTAGCTCAAGAGACCCAGTACTTC,CASSEGLAQETQYF
TRBD1,once,TRBJ1-4,TRBV6-6,TGTGCCAGCCTTAGGGGGCCGGAGGAAAAACTGTTTTTT,CASLRGPEEKLFF